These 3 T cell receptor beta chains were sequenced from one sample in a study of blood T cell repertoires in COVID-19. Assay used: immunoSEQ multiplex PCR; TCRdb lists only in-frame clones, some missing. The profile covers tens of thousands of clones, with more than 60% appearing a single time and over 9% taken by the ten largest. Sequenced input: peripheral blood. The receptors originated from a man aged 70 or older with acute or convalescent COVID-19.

The chain's CDR3 is CASSPDRGNNSPLHF. The CDR3 nucleotides are TGTGCCAGCAGTCCGGACAGGGGGAATAATTCACCCCTCCACTTT. This chain joins TRBV2 and TRBJ1-6; TRBD1 aligns across 10 bases. This CDR3 is 15 amino acids long. Germline CDR1 and CDR2: SNHLY and FYNNEI. J gave up 5 bases and V 5 bases, and 3 bases lay outside the gene matches.

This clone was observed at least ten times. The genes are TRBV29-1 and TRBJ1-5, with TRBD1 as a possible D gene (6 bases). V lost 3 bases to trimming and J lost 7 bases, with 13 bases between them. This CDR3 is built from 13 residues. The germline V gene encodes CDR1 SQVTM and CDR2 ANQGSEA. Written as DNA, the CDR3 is TGCAGCGTTGAGATGGGGGCAGGACAGCCCCAGCATTTT. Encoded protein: CSVEMGAGQPQHF.

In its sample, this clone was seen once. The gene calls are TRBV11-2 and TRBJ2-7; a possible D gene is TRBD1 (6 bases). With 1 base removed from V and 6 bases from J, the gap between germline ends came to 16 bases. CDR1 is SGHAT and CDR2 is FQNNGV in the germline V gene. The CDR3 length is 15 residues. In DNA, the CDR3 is TGTGCCAGCAGCTTAGGTACTGACAGGAAGGGCGAGCAGTACGTC. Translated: CASSLGTDRKGEQYV.